These T cell receptor beta chains were read from a single sample in a study of T-cell reconstitution after alpha-beta-depleted transplantation in children. TCRdb re-analysed the PCR reads in MiXCR, keeping a single row per CDR3 protein. The data contain around 800,000 distinct CDR3 sequences, approximately 15% of them seen just once; the ten biggest clones take up roughly 5%. The sequencing here drew on PBMCs, mostly from graft donor cells, taken 360 days after TCRalphabeta/CD19-depleted stem cell transplant. The receptor set was obtained from a male patient between 10 and 17 years old who had a stem cell transplant for acute lymphoblastic leukemia, so the T cells may come from the graft donor. Each CDR3 is given with its conserved first and last residue. The D gene is left open where the match is weak. Only part of the rows carry a size: once, few, many, or a class if the clone is expanded.

V	size	D	J	DNA	CDR3
TRBV24-1	NA	TRBD2	TRBJ2-1	TGTGCCACCCAGGGACTAAACAATGAGCAGTTCTTC	CATQGLNNEQFF
TRBV18	few	TRBD1	TRBJ2-7	TGTGCCAGCTCACCGGGAAGGGACAGCTACGAGCAGTACTTC	CASSPGRDSYEQYF
TRBV4-1	few	TRBD2	TRBJ2-5	TGCGCCAGCAGCCTATATCCCTCCGGGACTAGCGGGCCCCAAGAGACCCAGTACTTC	CASSLYPSGTSGPQETQYF
TRBV5-1	few	NA	TRBJ2-7	TGCGCCAGCAGCCACGGGATACTCGTCTACGAGCAGTACTTC	CASSHGILVYEQYF
TRBV29-1	NA	NA	TRBJ2-1	TGCAGCGTTGAACGAGGGGACCATGAGCAGTTCTTC	CSVERGDHEQFF
TRBV12-3/TRBV12-4	few	TRBD1	TRBJ2-4	TGTGCCAGCACCTTATTGGGACAGGGGAAAAACATTCAGTACTTC	CASTLLGQGKNIQYF
TRBV11-2	few	TRBD2	TRBJ2-7	TGTGCCAGCAGCTTAGGAAAACGGTTCGGACTAGCGGGACAGATGGGCGAGCAGTACTTC	CASSLGKRFGLAGQMGEQYF
TRBV12-3/TRBV12-4	many	TRBD2	TRBJ2-3	TGTGCCAGCGGGATGGCGGGAGCTGCAGATACGCAGTATTTT	CASGMAGAADTQYF
TRBV2	NA	TRBD2	TRBJ2-7	TGTGCCAGCAGACCACTAGCGGAGCCCTACGAGCAGTACTTC	CASRPLAEPYEQYF
TRBV4-1	NA	TRBD1	TRBJ2-7	TGCGCCAGCAGCCAGTACAGGGGCAAGCAGAGCTCCTACGAGCAGTACTTC	CASSQYRGKQSSYEQYF
TRBV4-1	few	NA	TRBJ2-1	TGCGCCAGCAGCCCGACGGCGGCTAGGGAGCAGTTCTTC	CASSPTAAREQFF
TRBV4-1	many	NA	TRBJ2-1	TGCGCCAGCAGCCAAGTAGGGACTTACAATGAGCAGTTCTTC	CASSQVGTYNEQFF
TRBV7-9	few	TRBD1	TRBJ1-4	TGTGCCAGCAGCGAATGGACAGGGGGGACTAATGAAAAACTGTTTTTT	CASSEWTGGTNEKLFF
TRBV11-1	few	TRBD2	TRBJ2-3	TGTGCCAGCAGCAACGGAAGCCTAGCGGGAGGGTCTCGCACAGATACGCAGTATTTT	CASSNGSLAGGSRTDTQYF
TRBV5-1	few	NA	TRBJ2-1	TGCGCCAGCAGCTCATGGAGGGAGTCTACATATGAGCAGTTCTTC	CASSSWRESTYEQFF
TRBV20-1	NA	TRBD1	TRBJ2-5	TGCAGTGCTAGACAGGGGGTTGGAGAGACCCAGTACTTC	CSARQGVGETQYF
TRBV5-1	few	TRBD2	TRBJ2-7	TGCGCCAGCAGCCCCGACCCCTCTAGCGGCAACTACGAGCAGTACTTC	CASSPDPSSGNYEQYF
TRBV5-1	NA	NA	TRBJ2-3	TGCGCCAGCAGGTTTGGTCCAGATACGCAGTATTTT	CASRFGPDTQYF
TRBV5-1	few	NA	TRBJ2-2	TGCGCCAGCAGCTTATGGAGGGAGAGCACCGGGGAGCTGTTTTTT	CASSLWRESTGELFF
TRBV7-2	NA	TRBD2	TRBJ2-1	TGTGCCAGCAGCTTAAGGCGGGAGGGCCTCAATGAGCAGTTCTTC	CASSLRREGLNEQFF
TRBV6-1	NA	TRBD2	TRBJ2-7	TGTGCCAGCAGAGCTAGCGGAGGAGGCTACGAGCAGTACTTC	CASRASGGGYEQYF
TRBV20-1	NA	TRBD2	TRBJ2-3	TGCAGTGCTAGAAAGAGCGGGAGGTTACATACGCAGTATTTT	CSARKSGRLHTQYF
TRBV7-2	many	TRBD2	TRBJ2-1	TGTGCCAGCAGCTTAGTCCTAGCGGGAGGGGAGCAGTTCTTC	CASSLVLAGGEQFF
TRBV2	once	TRBD2	TRBJ2-1	TGTACCAGCAGTTTAGGTGGCGGGAGGCCTAGCTCCTACAATGAGCAGTTCTTC	CTSSLGGGRPSSYNEQFF
TRBV15	NA	NA	TRBJ2-5	TGTGCCACCAGCAGAGATCCCCGAGGGGAGACCCAGTACTTC	CATSRDPRGETQYF
TRBV7-7	few	TRBD2	TRBJ2-7	TGTGCCAGCAGCCCGCTCCCGGGACTAGCTATCGACGAGCAGTACTTC	CASSPLPGLAIDEQYF
TRBV7-3	NA	TRBD2	TRBJ2-3	TGTGCCAGCAGCTTAACCCCTCGGACTAGCGGGAGTGGCACAGATACGCAGTATTTT	CASSLTPRTSGSGTDTQYF
TRBV18	many	TRBD2	TRBJ2-1	TGTGCCAGCTCAGGGACTAGCGCATACAATGAGCAGTTCTTC	CASSGTSAYNEQFF
TRBV29-1	NA	NA	TRBJ2-7	TGCAGCGTGGGTGGAGGTTACCCCCGCTACGAGCAGTACTTC	CSVGGGYPRYEQYF
TRBV20-1	few	NA	TRBJ2-1	TGCAGTGCTAGTAGCTCCTACAATGAGCAGTTCTTC	CSASSSYNEQFF
TRBV5-6	NA	NA	TRBJ2-1	TGTGCCAGCAGCTTGGCCGAGCGGATCTACAATGAGCAGTTCTTC	CASSLAERIYNEQFF
TRBV2	once	NA	TRBJ2-1	TGTGCCAGCAGACAGGGAGGCGTTGGCCCCTACAATGAGCAGTTCTTC	CASRQGGVGPYNEQFF
TRBV30	NA	NA	TRBJ2-7	TGTGCCTGGCTCAGGGGTTACGAGCAGTACTTC	CAWLRGYEQYF
TRBV5-1	few	TRBD2	TRBJ2-3	TGCGCCAGCAGTTTCGACTCTCCGGGACTAGCGTTAAGCACAGATACGCAGTATTTT	CASSFDSPGLALSTDTQYF
TRBV10-3	few	NA	TRBJ1-2	TGTGCCATCAGGATCTACGGGCCGCTACACTATGGCTACACCTTC	CAIRIYGPLHYGYTF
TRBV24-1	NA	TRBD1	TRBJ1-1	TGTGCCACCGGACAGGGCAACACTGAAGCTTTCTTT	CATGQGNTEAFF
TRBV29-1	many	NA	TRBJ2-7	TGCAGCGTGAAGGGGAACTCCTACGAGCAGTACTTC	CSVKGNSYEQYF